The source of this T cell receptor beta chain is a study of CD8 T cells in ankylosing spondylitis. The table lists this clonotype with a few counts. Via MiXCR, TCRdb re-called the 5' RACE reads, giving one row per CDR3 protein. The sample lists approximately 340,000 distinct CDR3 sequences, roughly 14% seen once, with 0.85% to 1.4% in the top ten. The V end was cut by 5 bases, the J end by 2 bases, with 16 bases between. This CDR3 spans 16 amino acids. Germline assignment: CDR1 MNHNS and CDR2 SASEGT. The source is a male donor with ankylosing spondylitis or in good health (not recorded which). Sequenced input: blood, either unsorted or a sorted T cell fraction (not recorded which). V is TRBV6-1 and J is TRBJ1-5, with a possible D match to TRBD1 (5 bases). The CDR3 sequence: CASSTTQGLGNQPQHF. For the CDR3, the DNA is TGTGCCAGCAGTACAACCCAGGGTCTTGGCAATCAGCCCCAGCATTTT.